The rows below give T cell receptor beta chains drawn from one sample of a study of a mutant IDH1 vaccine in newly diagnosed glioma. Antigen specificity for these receptors is unknown. Sequenced by immunoSEQ multiplex PCR; TCRdb stores in-frame clones only, minus some. The sample holds approximately 30,000 clones; over 60% are singletons and the top ten take 6.5% to 9.5%. The sequenced sample was PBMCs, obtained from a glioma patient whose treatment included an IDH1 peptide vaccine. The receptors were sampled from a man in his forties or fifties with glioma. The CDR3 runs from the conserved cysteine through the conserved F or W. D genes are given only for firm matches. Clone size appears in some rows only: once, few, many, or a class for an expanded clone.

abundance: -; d_gene: -; len: 15; v_gene: TRBV5-1; j_gene: TRBJ2-6; CDR3nt: TGCGCCAGCACGGAACAGGGCTCTGGGGCCAACGTCCTGACTTTC; CDR3aa: CASTEQGSGANVLTF
abundance: -; d_gene: -; len: 12; v_gene: TRBV29-1; j_gene: TRBJ1-1; CDR3nt: TGCAGCGCTATTGTCTCGAACACTGAAGCTTTCTTT; CDR3aa: CSAIVSNTEAFF
abundance: -; d_gene: -; len: 11; v_gene: TRBV6-5; j_gene: TRBJ1-4; CDR3nt: TGTGCCAGCAGGGGCAACGAAAAACTGTTTTTT; CDR3aa: CASRGNEKLFF
abundance: -; d_gene: -; len: 14; v_gene: TRBV5-1; j_gene: TRBJ1-2; CDR3nt: TGCGCCAGCAGCTTTGACAGATCTAACTATGGCTACACCTTC; CDR3aa: CASSFDRSNYGYTF
abundance: -; d_gene: -; len: 11; v_gene: TRBV28; j_gene: TRBJ2-7; CDR3nt: TGTGCCGGCGGGACACCCTACGAGCAGTACTTC; CDR3aa: CAGGTPYEQYF
abundance: once; d_gene: TRBD2; len: 18; v_gene: TRBV5-4; j_gene: TRBJ2-3; CDR3nt: TGTGCCAGCAGCTTGCCCCAGCGGGAGGGCCGGGGCACAGATACGCAGTATTTT; CDR3aa: CASSLPQREGRGTDTQYF
abundance: -; d_gene: -; len: 17; v_gene: TRBV5-1; j_gene: TRBJ1-3; CDR3nt: TGCGCCAGCAGCTCCGACGCAGGACTGAGCTCTGGAAACACCATATATTTT; CDR3aa: CASSSDAGLSSGNTIYF
abundance: -; d_gene: -; len: 14; v_gene: TRBV7-6; j_gene: TRBJ2-7; CDR3nt: TGTGCCAGCAGCTTGGCAGGGCTTTCCTACGAGCAGTACTTC; CDR3aa: CASSLAGLSYEQYF
abundance: few; d_gene: -; len: 15; v_gene: TRBV5-6; j_gene: TRBJ2-1; CDR3nt: TGTGCCAGCAGCTTTAGGGCAGAGCCTTACAATGAGCAGTTCTTC; CDR3aa: CASSFRAEPYNEQFF
abundance: few; d_gene: -; len: 15; v_gene: TRBV19; j_gene: TRBJ1-5; CDR3nt: TGTGCCAGTAAGTTGGGTATAACCTCCAATCAGCCCCAGCATTTT; CDR3aa: CASKLGITSNQPQHF
abundance: -; d_gene: -; len: 13; v_gene: TRBV29-1; j_gene: TRBJ1-1; CDR3nt: TGCAGCGTTGAAGGGGGCATGAACACTGAAGCTTTCTTT; CDR3aa: CSVEGGMNTEAFF
abundance: once; d_gene: -; len: 14; v_gene: TRBV27; j_gene: TRBJ2-7; CDR3nt: TGTGCCAGCAGTTTAGGGGGCGGGGATAGCGAGCAGTACTTC; CDR3aa: CASSLGGGDSEQYF
abundance: -; d_gene: TRBD1; len: 15; v_gene: TRBV4-2; j_gene: TRBJ2-6; CDR3nt: TGTGCCAGCAGCCAAGGGACAGGTGGGGCCAACGTCCTGACTTTC; CDR3aa: CASSQGTGGANVLTF
abundance: medium-sized; d_gene: -; len: 12; v_gene: TRBV2; j_gene: TRBJ1-4; CDR3nt: TGTGCCAGCAGTGCAGGGCCCGAAAAACTGTTTTTT; CDR3aa: CASSAGPEKLFF
abundance: -; d_gene: -; len: 13; v_gene: TRBV30; j_gene: TRBJ1-2; CDR3nt: TGTGCCGCACCAAAAGGGTATGACTATGGCTACACCTTC; CDR3aa: CAAPKGYDYGYTF
abundance: few; d_gene: -; len: 13; v_gene: TRBV4-3; j_gene: TRBJ1-2; CDR3nt: TGCGCCAGCAGCCAAGAAGTAGGATACGGCTACACCTTC; CDR3aa: CASSQEVGYGYTF
abundance: -; d_gene: TRBD2; len: 15; v_gene: TRBV28; j_gene: TRBJ2-7; CDR3nt: TGTGCCAGTCGACTACGGGAGGGGAGCTCCTACGAGCAGTACTTC; CDR3aa: CASRLREGSSYEQYF
abundance: -; d_gene: -; len: 14; v_gene: TRBV7-2; j_gene: TRBJ2-5; CDR3nt: TGTGCCAGCAGCTTCCAGCCAGGGGAAGAGACCCAGTACTTC; CDR3aa: CASSFQPGEETQYF
abundance: -; d_gene: TRBD2; len: 13; v_gene: TRBV29-1; j_gene: TRBJ2-7; CDR3nt: TGCACCTATCCGGGGACTAGCGGCTACGAGCAGTACTTC; CDR3aa: CTYPGTSGYEQYF
abundance: -; d_gene: TRBD2; len: 16; v_gene: TRBV5-1; j_gene: TRBJ2-5; CDR3nt: TGCGCCAGCAGCTTGTCTAGCGGGGGGTTCGCAGAGACCCAGTACTTC; CDR3aa: CASSLSSGGFAETQYF
abundance: -; d_gene: -; len: 15; v_gene: TRBV6-1; j_gene: TRBJ2-7; CDR3nt: TGTGCCAGCAGTGATTTTTTGGCCCAAACCTACGAGCAGTACTTC; CDR3aa: CASSDFLAQTYEQYF
abundance: -; d_gene: -; len: 14; v_gene: TRBV6-1; j_gene: TRBJ1-5; CDR3nt: TGTGCCAGCAGTCCAGGGCTCGGGGATCAGCCCCAGCATTTT; CDR3aa: CASSPGLGDQPQHF
abundance: -; d_gene: -; len: 15; v_gene: TRBV25-1; j_gene: TRBJ1-1; CDR3nt: TGTGCCAGCACACCTTCCTCGGGGGGGGGAACTGAAGCTTTCTTT; CDR3aa: CASTPSSGGGTEAFF
abundance: -; d_gene: -; len: 13; v_gene: TRBV2; j_gene: TRBJ1-5; CDR3nt: TGTGCCAGCAGTGCAGAGGGCAATCAGCCCCAGCATTTT; CDR3aa: CASSAEGNQPQHF
abundance: -; d_gene: -; len: 15; v_gene: TRBV29-1; j_gene: TRBJ2-2; CDR3nt: TGCAGCGTTGAAGTGGCTAGCAGGAACACCGGGGAGCTGTTTTTT; CDR3aa: CSVEVASRNTGELFF
abundance: -; d_gene: -; len: 15; v_gene: TRBV5-1; j_gene: TRBJ1-2; CDR3nt: TGCGCCAGCAGCCCAGACCAGGCGTTGAACTATGGCTACACCTTC; CDR3aa: CASSPDQALNYGYTF
abundance: medium-sized; d_gene: -; len: 15; v_gene: TRBV7-8; j_gene: TRBJ2-2; CDR3nt: TGTGCCAGCAGCTTAGCAGGGACTAACACCGGGGAGCTGTTTTTT; CDR3aa: CASSLAGTNTGELFF
abundance: -; d_gene: -; len: 16; v_gene: TRBV4-1; j_gene: TRBJ1-1; CDR3nt: TGCGCCAGCAGCCCAGCCTGGGGCAGCATGAACACTGAAGCTTTCTTT; CDR3aa: CASSPAWGSMNTEAFF
abundance: -; d_gene: -; len: 13; v_gene: TRBV5-4; j_gene: TRBJ2-3; CDR3nt: TGTGCCAGCAGCTTGGAGCGCACAGATACGCAGTATTTT; CDR3aa: CASSLERTDTQYF
abundance: -; d_gene: TRBD1; len: 14; v_gene: TRBV5-4; j_gene: TRBJ1-2; CDR3nt: TGTGCCAGCAGCTTGGAAGGGACAGTCTATGGCTACACCTTC; CDR3aa: CASSLEGTVYGYTF
abundance: once; d_gene: TRBD1; len: 14; v_gene: TRBV2; j_gene: TRBJ2-7; CDR3nt: TGTGCCACCAAATCAGGACAGGGGGCTGAAGAGCAGTACTTC; CDR3aa: CATKSGQGAEEQYF
abundance: -; d_gene: -; len: 12; v_gene: TRBV28; j_gene: TRBJ1-5; CDR3nt: TGTGCCAGCAGGGCAGGAGATCAGCCCCAGCATTTT; CDR3aa: CASRAGDQPQHF
abundance: -; d_gene: -; len: 13; v_gene: TRBV19; j_gene: TRBJ2-6; CDR3nt: TGTGCCAGTAGTATGGCTGGGGCCAACGTCCTGACTTTC; CDR3aa: CASSMAGANVLTF
abundance: -; d_gene: -; len: 14; v_gene: TRBV5-4; j_gene: TRBJ1-1; CDR3nt: TGTGCCAGCAGCTTGCAGGGTAGAAGGGCTGAAGCTTTCTTT; CDR3aa: CASSLQGRRAEAFF
abundance: -; d_gene: -; len: 12; v_gene: TRBV4-1; j_gene: TRBJ2-7; CDR3nt: TGCGCCAGCAGCGGAGGGATCGGCGAGCAGTACTTC; CDR3aa: CASSGGIGEQYF